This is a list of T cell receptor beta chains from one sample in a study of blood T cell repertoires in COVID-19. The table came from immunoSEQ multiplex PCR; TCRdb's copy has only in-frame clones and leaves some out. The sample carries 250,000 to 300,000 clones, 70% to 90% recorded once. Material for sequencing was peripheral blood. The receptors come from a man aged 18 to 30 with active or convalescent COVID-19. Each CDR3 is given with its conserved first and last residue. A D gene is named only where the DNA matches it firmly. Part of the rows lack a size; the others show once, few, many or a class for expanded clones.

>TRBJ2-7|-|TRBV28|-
CASSVLYEQYF
TGTGCCAGCAGTGTGTTATACGAGCAGTACTTC
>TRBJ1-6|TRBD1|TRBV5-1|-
CASSPTWTGGKSPLHF
TGCGCCAGCAGCCCGACGTGGACAGGGGGCAAATCACCCCTCCACTTT
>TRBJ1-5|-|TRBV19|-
CASSPPQVYQPQHF
TGTGCCAGTAGTCCCCCCCAGGTTTACCAGCCCCAGCATTTT
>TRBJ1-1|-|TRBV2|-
CASQPDRRDEAFF
TGTGCCAGCCAACCGGACAGACGTGATGAAGCTTTCTTT
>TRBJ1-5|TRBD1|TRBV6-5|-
CASRWGQNQPQHF
TGTGCCAGCAGATGGGGACAGAATCAGCCCCAGCATTTT
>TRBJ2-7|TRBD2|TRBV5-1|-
CASSLYSSGSNEQYF
TGCGCCAGCAGCTTGTATTCTAGCGGGAGCAACGAGCAGTACTTC
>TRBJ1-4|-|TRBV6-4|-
CASSPTATNEKLFF
TGTGCCAGCAGTCCGACTGCAACTAATGAAAAACTGTTTTTT
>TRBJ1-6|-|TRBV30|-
CAWSRGGQGYNSPLHF
TGTGCCTGGAGTCGGGGAGGGCAGGGGTACAATTCACCCCTCCACTTT
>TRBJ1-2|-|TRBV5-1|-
CASSLGGGALNYGYTF
TGCGCCAGCAGCTTGGGAGGAGGGGCACTTAACTATGGCTACACCTTC
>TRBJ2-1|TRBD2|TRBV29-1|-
CSVVPSGEQFF
TGCAGCGTTGTCCCTAGCGGTGAGCAGTTCTTC
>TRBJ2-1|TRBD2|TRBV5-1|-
CASSVGLAGGYNEQFF
TGCGCCAGCAGCGTAGGGCTAGCGGGGGGATACAATGAGCAGTTCTTC
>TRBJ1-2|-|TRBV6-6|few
CASSNQAYGYTF
TGTGCCAGCAGTAACCAGGCCTATGGCTACACCTTC